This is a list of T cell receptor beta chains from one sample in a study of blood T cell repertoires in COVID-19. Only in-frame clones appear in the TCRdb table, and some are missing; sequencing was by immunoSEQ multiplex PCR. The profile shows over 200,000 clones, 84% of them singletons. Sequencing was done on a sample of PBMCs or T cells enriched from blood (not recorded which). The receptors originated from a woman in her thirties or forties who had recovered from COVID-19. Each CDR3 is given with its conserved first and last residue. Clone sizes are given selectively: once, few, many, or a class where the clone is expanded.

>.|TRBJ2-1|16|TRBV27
CASSLTSGSSYNEQFF
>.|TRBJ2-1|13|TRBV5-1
CASSLAAGVEQFF
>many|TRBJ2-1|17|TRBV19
CASSIVVRQGPYNEQFF
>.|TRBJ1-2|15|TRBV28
CASRILRGPQYGYTF
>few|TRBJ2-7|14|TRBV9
CASSVDRGVNEQYF
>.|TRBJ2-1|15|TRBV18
CASSPRGTDLGEQFF
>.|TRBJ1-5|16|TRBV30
CAWSMWGGGGNQPQHF
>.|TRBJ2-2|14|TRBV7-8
CASSLAYGSGELFF
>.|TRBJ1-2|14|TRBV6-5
CASSLEDGGYGYTF
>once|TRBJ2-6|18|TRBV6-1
CASSGVLAGSSGANVLTF
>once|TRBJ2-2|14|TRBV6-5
CASSQPGGAGELFF
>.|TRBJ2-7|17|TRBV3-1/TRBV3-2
CASSQEGRTALGYEQYF
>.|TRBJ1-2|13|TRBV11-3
CASSLVGGSGYTF
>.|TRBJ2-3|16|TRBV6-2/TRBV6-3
CASSRGAGYSTDTQYF
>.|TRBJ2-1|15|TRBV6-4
CASSDRTSAIDEQFF
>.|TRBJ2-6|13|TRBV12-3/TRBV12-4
CASTQGGANVLTF
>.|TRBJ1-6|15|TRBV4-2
CASSPRAGAGSPLHF
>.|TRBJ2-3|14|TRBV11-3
CASSLAEGIHTQYF
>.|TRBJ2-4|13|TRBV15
CATSQQQPNIQYF
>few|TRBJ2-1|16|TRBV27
CASSLSAGTGWDEQFF
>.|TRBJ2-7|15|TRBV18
CASSPRQGSSYEQYF
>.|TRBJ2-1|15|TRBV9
CASSETSGTYNEQFF
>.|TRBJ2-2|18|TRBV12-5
CASGLVYWGTGWTGELFF
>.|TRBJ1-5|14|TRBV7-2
CASRQGGSNQPQHF
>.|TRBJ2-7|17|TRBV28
CASSLCVEREGPYEQYF
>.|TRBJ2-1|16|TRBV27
CASSLRAGGLWNEQFF
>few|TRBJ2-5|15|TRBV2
CASSESGQGRETQYF
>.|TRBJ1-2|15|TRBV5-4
CASSPTRTGQLGYTF
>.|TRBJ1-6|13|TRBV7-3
CASSLDSFSPLHF
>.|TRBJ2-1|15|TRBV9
CASSVEGLAGGDQFF
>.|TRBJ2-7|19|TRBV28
CASSPPAGTSGRKPYEQYF
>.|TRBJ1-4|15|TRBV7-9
CASSRMGPTNEKLFF
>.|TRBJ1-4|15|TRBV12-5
CASGREVAGNEKLFF
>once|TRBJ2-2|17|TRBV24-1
CATSDPEFASNTGELFF
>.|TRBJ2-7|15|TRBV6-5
CASRTTRQSTYEQYF
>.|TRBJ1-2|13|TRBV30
CAWSHLLDYGYTF
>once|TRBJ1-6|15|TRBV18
CASSPLLQGTAPLHF
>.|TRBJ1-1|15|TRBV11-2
CASSLRRVVDTEAFF
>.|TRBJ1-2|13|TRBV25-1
CASSGGGHYGYTF
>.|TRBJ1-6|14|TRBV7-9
CASSRGTENSPLHF
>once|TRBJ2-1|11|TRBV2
CASSGGTVQFF
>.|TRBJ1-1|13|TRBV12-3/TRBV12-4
CASRDRESTEAFF
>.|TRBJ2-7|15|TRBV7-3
CASSLRAGGPYEQYF
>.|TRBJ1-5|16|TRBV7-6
CASSLVGGQGAKPQHF
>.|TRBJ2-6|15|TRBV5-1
CASSLVGSGANVLTF